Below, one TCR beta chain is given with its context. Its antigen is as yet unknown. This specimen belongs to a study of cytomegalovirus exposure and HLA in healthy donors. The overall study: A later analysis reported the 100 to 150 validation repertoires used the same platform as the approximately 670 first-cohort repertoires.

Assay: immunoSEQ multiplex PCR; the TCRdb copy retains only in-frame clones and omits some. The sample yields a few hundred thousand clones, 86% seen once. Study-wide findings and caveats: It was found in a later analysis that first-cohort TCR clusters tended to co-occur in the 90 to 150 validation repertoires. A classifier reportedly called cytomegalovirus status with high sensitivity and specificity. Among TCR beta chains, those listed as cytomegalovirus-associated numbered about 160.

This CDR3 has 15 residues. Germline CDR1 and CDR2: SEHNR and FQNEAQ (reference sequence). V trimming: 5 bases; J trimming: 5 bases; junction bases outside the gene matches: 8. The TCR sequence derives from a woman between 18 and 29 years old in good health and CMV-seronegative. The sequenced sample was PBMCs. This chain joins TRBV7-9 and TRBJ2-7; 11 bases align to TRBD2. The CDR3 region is CASSETSGIVHEQYF. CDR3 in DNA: TGTGCCAGCAGCGAGACTAGCGGGATTGTCCACGAGCAGTACTTC.